These 28 T cell receptor beta chains originate from one sample sequenced in a study of cytomegalovirus exposure and HLA in healthy donors. With 60 Vbeta and 13 Jbeta primers, the PCR was carried out. TCRdb keeps only in-frame clones here, not all; method: immunoSEQ multiplex PCR. In the table there are around 110,000 clones, 55% to 80% of which are singletons. Sequenced input: PBMCs. The receptors derive from a young woman in good health and CMV-seronegative.

This rearrangement joins TRBV7-6 to TRBJ2-2, with 9 bases aligning to TRBD2. CDR1 SGHVS and CDR2 FNYEAQ come from the germline V gene. This CDR3 region has 16 residues. V shed 3 bases, J shed 2 bases, and the junction held 4 bases outside the gene matches. DNA for the CDR3: TGTGCCAGCAGCTTTTCTAGCGGGGCAAACACCGGGGAGCTGTTTTTT. Amino acid sequence: CASSFSSGANTGELFF.

The chain uses TRBV7-2 and TRBJ2-5; D unresolved. In germline, CDR1 is SGHTA, CDR2 FQGNSA. Trimming cost V 5 bases and J 1 base, with 11 bases left between them. This CDR3 has 14 residues. CDR3 sequence (DNA): TGTGCCAGCAGCCCCCGACACGTCCAAGAGACCCAGTACTTC. Protein sequence: CASSPRHVQETQYF.

V gene TRBV7-9 combines with J gene TRBJ1-5; D perhaps matches TRBD1 (5 bases). The germline V gene has CDR1 SEHNR and CDR2 FQNEAQ (reference sequence). The ends were cut back, 3 bases at V and 2 bases at J, with 14 bases in the middle. The length of the CDR3 is 16 residues. CDR3 nucleotide sequence: TGTGCCAGCAGCTTTGACGGACATATACGCAATCAGCCCCAGCATTTT. It codes for CASSFDGHIRNQPQHF.

This clone was found a few times. This chain connects TRBV9 to TRBJ2-3, with D perhaps matching TRBD2 (6 bases). The CDR3 is 14 amino acids. The V end was cut by 0 bases, the J end by 4 bases, with 9 bases between. Germline-derived CDR1 and CDR2 are SGDLS and YYNGEE. The CDR3 DNA reads TGTGCCAGCAGCGTAGGATCGGGGGCAGATACGCAGTATTTT. This gives the protein CASSVGSGADTQYF. The entire variable domain, with the rest obtained from reference TRBV9 and TRBJ2-3, is as follows: DSGVTQTPKHLITATGQRVTLRCSPRSGDLSVYWYQQSLDQGLQFLIQYYNGEERAKGNILERFSAQQFPDLHSELNLSSLELGDSALYFCASSVGSGADTQYFGPGTRLTVL.

This clone was counted once. The chain joins TRBV5-4 to TRBJ2-7, with D possibly being TRBD2 (7 bases). Germline CDR1 reads SGHNT; CDR2 reads YYREEE (reference sequence). Trimming removed 6 bases from V and 5 bases from J, with 12 bases in between. This CDR3 is built from 12 residues. The chain's CDR3 is CASKGRGDEQYF. CDR3 nucleotides: TGTGCCAGCAAGGGGAGGGGGGACGAGCAGTACTTC.

This clone was seen a few times. The V and J genes are TRBV20-1 and TRBJ1-2; D remains unclear. The V gene's germline CDR1 is DFQATT and CDR2 SNEGSKA (reference sequence). The V and J ends lost 0 bases and 5 bases respectively, with 4 bases between them. The CDR3 totals 11 residues. The CDR3 spells CSARDPYGYTF. The CDR3 DNA reads as TGCAGTGCTAGAGACCCGTATGGCTACACCTTC.

The chain has TRBV30 and TRBJ2-6; TRBD1 matches at 7 bases. Germline V gives CDR1 GTSNPN, CDR2 SVGIG (reference sequence). This CDR3 has 15 residues. Trimming cost V 1 base and J 7 bases; bases outside gene matches: 7. The CDR3 loop reads CAWSGTGSFANVLTF. The CDR3 DNA reads as TGTGCCTGGAGTGGGACAGGCTCTTTCGCCAACGTCCTGACTTTC.

V and J are TRBV5-1 and TRBJ2-7; 9 bases align to TRBD2. Germline lookup yields CDR1 SGHRS and CDR2 YFSETQ. Trimming cost V 0 bases and J 3 bases; bases outside gene matches: 1. There are 14 residues in the CDR3. CDR3 nucleotides: TGCGCCAGCAGCTTGGTTAGCGGGAGCTACGAGCAGTACTTC. This gives the protein CASSLVSGSYEQYF.

The gene calls are TRBV7-6 and TRBJ2-2, with 9 bases aligning to TRBD1. The CDR3 extends over 18 amino acids. Germline CDR1 reads SGHVS; CDR2 reads FNYEAQ. J gave up 7 bases and V 4 bases, and 16 bases lay outside the gene matches. The CDR3 loop reads CASSSHSRDRVSFGELFF. The DNA of the CDR3 is TGTGCCAGCAGCTCTCATAGCCGGGACAGGGTTTCGTTCGGGGAGCTGTTTTTT. Full variable domain (missing parts from reference TRBV7-6 and TRBJ2-2): GAGVSQSPRYKVTKRGQDVALRCDPISGHVSLYWYRQALGQGPEFLTYFNYEAQQDKSGLPNDRFSAERPEGSISTLTIQRTEQRDSAMYRCASSSHSRDRVSFGELFFGEGSRLTVL.

This clone was detected a few times. The chain joins TRBV4-2 to TRBJ2-6; D may be TRBD2 (6 bases). The germline V gene encodes CDR1 LGHNA and CDR2 YNFKEQ. Deletions cut 0 bases from V and 0 bases from J, with 12 bases between. CDR3 length: 18 residues. DNA for the CDR3: TGTGCCAGCAGCCAAGAGGCTAGCGTCGTCTCTGGGGCCAACGTCCTGACTTTC. It specifies CASSQEASVVSGANVLTF.

The V gene is TRBV6-6, the J gene TRBJ2-7; 13 nucleotides align to TRBD2. The CDR3 is made up of 15 amino acids. V lost 6 bases and J lost 5; bases outside the gene matches: 7. Germline V CDR1 and CDR2: MNHNY, SVGAGI (reference sequence). CDR3 sequence: CASSILGTSGNEQYF. CDR3 nucleotide sequence: TGTGCCAGCAGCATCCTCGGGACTAGCGGGAACGAGCAGTACTTC.

J is TRBJ2-2 and V is TRBV7-9, with D tentatively TRBD2 (6 bases). Germline CDR1 SEHNR, CDR2 FQNEAQ (reference sequence). The CDR3 has 14 residues. Deletions cut 8 bases from V and 0 bases from J, with 10 bases between. Here the CDR3 DNA reads TGTGCCAGCTTAGCGGTTTCGAACACCGGGGAGCTGTTTTTT. Its translation: CASLAVSNTGELFF.

The chain carries TRBV28 and TRBJ2-3; 7 nucleotides align to TRBD2. V dropped 6 bases and J dropped 5; count of bases not matched to a gene: 23. The CDR3 consists of 19 residues. Germline V gives CDR1 MDHEN, CDR2 SYDVKM. This CDR3 reads CASSGTKLSRTRIVDTQYF. The CDR3 coding sequence is TGTGCCAGCAGCGGGACTAAACTTTCACGAACCAGAATCGTAGATACGCAGTATTTT.

The rearrangement uses TRBV18 and TRBJ1-2, with 10 bases lining up with TRBD1. The junction had 7 bases not matched to a gene; V was cut back by 2 bases and J by 4 bases. The CDR3 contains 16 residues. CDR1 KGHSH and CDR2 LQKENI come from the germline V gene. Here the CDR3 DNA reads TGTGCCAGCTCACCAAACCGGGACAGGGGCCGCTATGGCTACACCTTC. Translated, it gives CASSPNRDRGRYGYTF. Drawing the rest from reference TRBV18 and TRBJ1-2, the complete variable domain is NAGVMQNPRHLVRRRGQEARLRCSPMKGHSHVYWYRQLPEEGLKFMVYLQKENIIDESGMPKERFSAEFPKEGPSILRIQQVVRGDSAAYFCASSPNRDRGRYGYTFGSGTRLTVV.

The rearrangement uses TRBV5-6 and TRBJ2-7; 10 positions agree with TRBD1. J lost 9 bases, V lost 3 bases, and 6 bases had no gene match. Germline V lookup: CDR1 SGHDT, CDR2 YYEEEE. The CDR3 is 13 amino acids. Written as DNA, the CDR3 is TGTGCCAGCAGCTCGGACAGGGGGTTCCGGCAGTACTTC. This gives the protein CASSSDRGFRQYF.

This clone has just a few counts. This sequence joins TRBV28 and TRBJ2-5, with D perhaps TRBD2 (5 bases). This CDR3 region has 15 residues. V dropped 5 bases and J dropped 1 base, with 14 bases sitting between them. From germline, CDR1 is MDHEN and CDR2 SYDVKM. The CDR3 nucleotides are TGTGCCAGCAGTCTTCCCTTTGGACTCCAAGAGACCCAGTACTTC. This codes for CASSLPFGLQETQYF.

The chain is built from TRBV7-3 and TRBJ2-5; TRBD2 matches 8 bases. The V gene's germline CDR1 is SGHTA and CDR2 FQGTGA. This CDR3 spans 20 amino acids. Germline trimming cut 5 bases from V and 0 bases from J; bases unmatched to any gene: 20. The DNA of the CDR3 is TGTGCCAGCAGCCCTACGGGAGGGGGACTATTAATGCCGAACCAAGAGACCCAGTACTTC. Translated: CASSPTGGGLLMPNQETQYF.

CDR3 DNA: TGTGCCAGCAGGCCGGACATGGGGCAGTATTTT. It translates to CASRPDMGQYF. The V call is TRBV2, the J call TRBJ2-3; a possible D gene is TRBD1 (5 bases). This CDR3 spans 11 amino acids. Trimming pared 6 bases from V and 11 bases from J, leaving 12 bases between. In germline, CDR1 is SNHLY, CDR2 FYNNEI. Drawing the rest from reference TRBV2 and TRBJ2-3, the complete variable domain is EPEVTQTPSHQVTQMGQEVILRCVPISNHLYFYWYRQILGQKVEFLVSFYNNEISEKSEIFDDQFSVERPDGSNFTLKIRSTKLEDSAMYFCASRPDMGQYFGPGTRLTVL.

A few counts support this clone. V usage is TRBV28 and J usage is TRBJ2-2, with 8 bases lining up with TRBD2. Per germline, CDR1 MDHEN and CDR2 SYDVKM. V was clipped by 2 bases and J by 5 bases; unmatched bases: 1. The CDR3 runs to 14 residues. The CDR3 reads CASSLAGGTGELFF. The CDR3 nucleotides read TGTGCCAGCAGTTTAGCGGGAGGAACCGGGGAGCTGTTTTTT.

In this sample, this clone turned up a few times. This chain joins TRBV28 and TRBJ1-2; 10 bases line up with TRBD1. There are 14 residues in the CDR3. CDR1 MDHEN and CDR2 SYDVKM come from the germline V gene. With 4 bases clipped from V and 8 bases from J, the junction kept 7 bases outside the gene matches. In DNA form, the CDR3 reads TGTGCCAGCAGTTCCCCGGGACAGGGGCGGGGCTACACCTTC. Translated, it gives CASSSPGQGRGYTF.

The chain couples TRBV28 to TRBJ2-2; TRBD2 might be the D (6 bases). V was trimmed by 7 bases and J by 1 base, leaving 19 bases between them. CDR1 MDHEN and CDR2 SYDVKM come from the germline V gene. The CDR3 extends over 17 amino acids. This chain's CDR3 is CASTPRPLRENTGELFF. CDR3 coding DNA: TGTGCCAGCACCCCCAGGCCCTTGCGGGAGAACACCGGGGAGCTGTTTTTT.

The genes are TRBV11-2 and TRBJ1-2; no definite D call. Looked up from germline, CDR1 is SGHAT and CDR2 is FQNNGV. V shed 1 base and J shed 4 bases, with 7 bases lying between them. This CDR3 is 13 amino acids long. CDR3 protein: CASSLGQSYGYTF. The CDR3 coding sequence is TGTGCCAGCAGCTTAGGGCAGTCCTATGGCTACACCTTC. Full variable domain (rest looked up from reference TRBV11-2 and TRBJ1-2): EAGVAQSPRYKIIEKRQSVAFWCNPISGHATLYWYQQILGQGPKLLIQFQNNGVVDDSQLPKDRFSAERLKGVDSTLKIQPAKLEDSAVYLCASSLGQSYGYTFGSGTRLTVV.

V is TRBV28 and J is TRBJ1-6; D not certain. The CDR3 is 16 residues long. V was cut by 2 bases and J by 5 bases, with 13 bases left in between. Germline CDR1 MDHEN, CDR2 SYDVKM. The CDR3 DNA sequence: TGTGCCAGCAGTTTACTGTCCGCTAAACATAATTCACCCCTCCACTTT. It encodes CASSLLSAKHNSPLHF.

The genes are TRBV11-1 and TRBJ2-7, with D perhaps TRBD2 (5 bases). CDR3 size: 13 residues. Germline loops: CDR1 SGHAT, CDR2 FQDESV (reference sequence). V shed 5 bases and J shed 7 bases, with 15 bases lying between them. CDR3 amino acids: CASSPGRGSEQYF. CDR3 sequence (DNA): TGTGCCAGCAGCCCAGGACGGGGTAGTGAGCAGTACTTC.

V is TRBV6-6 and J is TRBJ1-1; D uncertain. Deletions cut 7 bases from V and 2 bases from J, with 14 bases between. Germline V gene data show CDR1 as MNHNY and CDR2 as SVGAGI (reference sequence). The CDR3 loop spans 14 amino acids. This CDR3 is CASTRGSENTEAFF. The CDR3, as DNA: TGTGCCAGCACCCGAGGGAGTGAAAACACTGAAGCTTTCTTT.

This chain joins TRBV19 and TRBJ2-2; possible D gene TRBD2, 5 bases. Per germline, CDR1 LNHDA and CDR2 SQIVND (reference sequence). The CDR3 consists of 13 residues. V shed 6 bases and J shed 7 bases, with 12 bases lying between them. The DNA for the CDR3 is TGTGCCAGTAGCGAGGGTTGGGTCGGGGAGCTGTTTTTT. Its translation: CASSEGWVGELFF.

The chain has TRBV7-3 and TRBJ2-3, with 11 bases lining up with TRBD2. The CDR3 runs 15 residues. The V gene end was trimmed by 5 bases and the J gene end by 4 bases; junction bases not matched to a gene: 5. Germline CDR1 SGHTA, CDR2 FQGTGA. CDR3 residues: CASSPTSGNSDTQYF. Here the CDR3 DNA reads TGTGCCAGCAGCCCGACTAGCGGGAACTCAGATACGCAGTATTTT.

CDR3 sequence reads: CASRDSYYEQYF. In DNA form, the CDR3 reads TGTGCCAGCAGGGACAGCTACTACGAGCAGTACTTC. V and J are TRBV2 and TRBJ2-7; TRBD1 is a possible D gene (6 bases). This CDR3 spans 12 amino acids. Germline CDR1 is SNHLY and CDR2 is FYNNEI. V was clipped by 6 bases and J by 3 bases, with 9 bases between them.